This T cell receptor (beta chain) was profiled in a study of cytomegalovirus exposure and HLA in healthy donors. As for the study in general: Sequencing of about 179 million T cells in an earlier analysis found 120 million or so unique TCR beta sequences.

Regarding the study as a whole: When presence/absence was analysed, sequencing depth was taken to be roughly uniform across donors. Researchers had no immune exposure information except CMV serostatus available.

60 Vbeta and 13 Jbeta primers were used in PCR. Data came from immunoSEQ multiplex PCR; TCRdb stores just in-frame clones and leaves some out. In the table there are about 140,000 clones, about 80% of which are singletons. Sampled while nominally healthy, donors likely had unrecorded immune exposures. Of note for this clone: What it binds is not known.

With 0 bases removed from V and 6 bases from J, the gap between germline ends came to 10 bases. The CDR3 contains 14 residues. CDR1 SGHNT and CDR2 YYREEE come from the germline V gene (reference sequence). This TCR was recovered from a man younger than 35 in good health and CMV-seronegative. The chain joins TRBV5-4 to TRBJ2-1; D is perhaps TRBD1 (6 bases). Input material: PBMCs. The DNA for the CDR3 is TGTGCCAGCAGCTTGGTGGCGACAGGCAATGAGCAGTTCTTC. It translates to CASSLVATGNEQFF.